The subject of this entry is one T cell receptor beta chain. This clonotype was seen many times. The target of this receptor is not known. Base qualities are not provided; no much larger clone lies one nucleotide away. The sample is drawn from a study of low-dose radiotherapy and immunotherapy resistance in tumors (dated by TCRdb to the early 2020s). Notes on the research overall: Cohort 1 received 0.5 Gy per fraction every 2 weeks, with a prescribed total PTV dose of 6.5 Gy. In Cohort 2, 1 Gy per fraction was delivered every two weeks, for a total of 13 Gy over 26 weeks. Nivolumab was administered intravenously as a 240 mg flat dose every two weeks, and ipilimumab was administered intravenously at 1 mg/kg every six weeks. Cyclophosphamide 200 mg/m2 was administered intravenously every two weeks, one day before each radiation and immunotherapy administration. Patients took aspirin 300 mg orally once daily for four cycles, starting on cycle 1 day 1. Trial participants were not randomized into treatment groups. The translational analysis covered eight patients: three from the first dose cohort and the first five from the second dose cohort.

The time point label corresponds to: before trial treatment. The donors took part in RACIN, a single-arm, phase I, dose-escalation trial that combined nivolumab, ipilimumab, aspirin, low-dose cyclophosphamide and low-dose radiotherapy. To be eligible, a patient needed to have an advanced solid tumor that was TIL-negative. Superscript III and a set of TRAV- and TRBV-specific primers were used to synthesize first-strand cDNA, so that both TCRalpha and TCRbeta chains were covered. TCRs were amplified with Phusion for around 20 PCR cycles, with a constant-region primer paired with the adapter attached to the V primers. Isolated mRNA was amplified with the MessageAmp II aRNA Amplification Kit, using a roughly 15-hour in vitro transcription at 37°C. The Dynabeads mRNA DIRECT Purification Kit was used to isolate mRNA for TCR sequencing. Indexed Illumina adapters were added in a second Phusion PCR of about 26 cycles, and the PCR products were purified with AMPure XP beads. TCRalpha and TCRbeta libraries were deep-sequenced on an Illumina MiniSeq instrument. Per the original workflow: Custom Perl scripts pooled TCR sequences encoding the same protein, removed out-of-frame sequences and computed each clonotype's abundance. The analysis excluded TCR sequences that were supported by just one read. The metrics used to describe the repertoires included Shannon entropy, Gini index, clonality, richness, and the frequency of TCRs shared between repertoires. The raw public reads went through TCRdb reprocessing: fastp at Q25, MiXCR clone calling, in-frame beta chains kept. Rows are combined by CDR3 protein, so each entry shows the most common genes and DNA. Clone size and V and J calls follow TCRdb, not the original study. A total of tens of thousands of distinct CDR3 sequences appear in this sample, under 9.5% of them only once. The ten largest account for around 0.98% of the sample.

The germline V gene encodes CDR1 KGHDR and CDR2 SFDVKD. The trim is 3 bases for V and 6 bases for J, with a gap of 19 bases between the germline ends. From its cysteine to its phenylalanine, the CDR3 spans 17 amino acids. Just the 51-base CDR3 DNA is kept, in frame starting at base 1. Recombination joined TRBV24-1 with TRBJ2-2; TRBD1 could be the D gene, as 6 bases match. The source of this sequence is a male donor with prostate cancer. The sample here was PBMCs, taken before treatment. The DNA reads TGTGCCACCAGTGATGAAACAGGGAGTGTTCGGTCCGGGGAGCTGTTTTTT. Translated, this gives CATSDETGSVRSGELFF.